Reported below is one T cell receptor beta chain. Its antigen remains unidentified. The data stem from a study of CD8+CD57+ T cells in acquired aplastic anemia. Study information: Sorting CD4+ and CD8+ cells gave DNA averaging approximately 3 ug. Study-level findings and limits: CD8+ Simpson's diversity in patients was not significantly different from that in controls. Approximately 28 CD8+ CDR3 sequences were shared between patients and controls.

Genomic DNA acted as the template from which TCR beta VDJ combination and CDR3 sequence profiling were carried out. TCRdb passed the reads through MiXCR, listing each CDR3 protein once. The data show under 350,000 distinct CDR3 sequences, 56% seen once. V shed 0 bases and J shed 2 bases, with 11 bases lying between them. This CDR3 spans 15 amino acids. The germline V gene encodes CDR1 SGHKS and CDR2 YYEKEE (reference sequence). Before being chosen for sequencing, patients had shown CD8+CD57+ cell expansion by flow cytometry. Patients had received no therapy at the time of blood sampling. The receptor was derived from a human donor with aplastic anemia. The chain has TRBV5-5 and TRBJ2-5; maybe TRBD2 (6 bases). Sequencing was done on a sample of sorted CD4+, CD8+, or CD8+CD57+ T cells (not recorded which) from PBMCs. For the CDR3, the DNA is TGTGCCAGCAGCTTGGGGGAAGGGAGGCAAGAGACCCAGTACTTC. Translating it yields CASSLGEGRQETQYF.